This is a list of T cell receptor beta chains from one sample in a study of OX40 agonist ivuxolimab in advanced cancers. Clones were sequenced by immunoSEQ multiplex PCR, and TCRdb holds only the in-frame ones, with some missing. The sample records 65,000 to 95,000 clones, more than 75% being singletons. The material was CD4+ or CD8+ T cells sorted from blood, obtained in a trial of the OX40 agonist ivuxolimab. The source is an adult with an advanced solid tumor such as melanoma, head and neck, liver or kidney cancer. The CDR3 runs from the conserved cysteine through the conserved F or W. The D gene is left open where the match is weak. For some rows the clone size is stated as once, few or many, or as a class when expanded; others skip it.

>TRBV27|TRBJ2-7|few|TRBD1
CASRRQGFEQYF
TGTGCCAGCAGGAGACAGGGCTTCGAGCAGTACTTC
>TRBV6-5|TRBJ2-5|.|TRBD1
CASSYGQGEVGTQYF
TGTGCCAGCAGTTACGGACAGGGGGAAGTGGGGACCCAGTACTTC
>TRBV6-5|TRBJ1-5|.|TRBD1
CASSQIGGRNQPQHF
TGTGCCAGCAGTCAGATAGGGGGCCGCAATCAGCCCCAGCATTTT
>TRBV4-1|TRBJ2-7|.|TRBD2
CASSQGLAGVRVSYEQYF
TGCGCCAGCAGCCAAGGGCTAGCGGGAGTAAGGGTCTCCTACGAGCAGTACTTC
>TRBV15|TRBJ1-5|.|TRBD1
CATSRDRGANQPQHF
TGTGCCACCAGCAGGGACAGGGGGGCCAATCAGCCCCAGCATTTT
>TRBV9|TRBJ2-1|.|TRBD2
CASSRGGSSYNEQFF
TGTGCCAGCAGTCGCGGGGGGAGCTCCTACAATGAGCAGTTCTTC
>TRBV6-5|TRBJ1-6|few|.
CASSYRTSSSNSPLHF
TGTGCCAGCAGTTACCGAACCTCTAGCTCCAATTCACCCCTCCACTTT
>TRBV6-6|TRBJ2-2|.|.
CASSYAVGELFF
TGTGCCAGCAGTTACGCGGTGGGGGAGCTGTTTTTT
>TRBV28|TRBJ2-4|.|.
CASSRIFESGALAKNIQYF
TGTGCCAGCAGCCGAATTTTCGAGTCGGGAGCACTAGCCAAAAACATTCAGTACTTC
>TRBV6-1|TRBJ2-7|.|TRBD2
CASQRDAWEQYF
TGTGCCAGCCAGCGGGACGCCTGGGAGCAGTACTTC
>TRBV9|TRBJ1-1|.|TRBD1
CASSMTGALEAFF
TGTGCCAGCAGCATGACAGGGGCGCTTGAAGCTTTCTTT
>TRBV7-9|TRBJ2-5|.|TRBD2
CASSRDYQETQYF
TGTGCCAGCAGCCGGGACTATCAAGAGACCCAGTACTTC
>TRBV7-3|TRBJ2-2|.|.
CASAPSLTGELFF
TGTGCCAGCGCTCCAAGTCTCACCGGGGAGCTGTTTTTT
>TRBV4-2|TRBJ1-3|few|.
CASSPRGGSSSGNTIYF
TGTGCCAGCAGCCCCAGGGGCGGATCCTCCTCTGGAAACACCATATATTTT
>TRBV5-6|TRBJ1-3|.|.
CASSLARAGPSGNTIYF
TGTGCCAGCAGCTTGGCTAGGGCAGGGCCCTCTGGAAACACCATATATTTT
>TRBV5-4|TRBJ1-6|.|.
CASSLSASPLHF
TGTGCCAGCAGCCTCTCTGCCTCACCCCTCCACTTT
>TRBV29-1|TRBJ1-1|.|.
CSVPAGGTEAFF
TGCAGCGTTCCGGCTGGTGGCACTGAAGCTTTCTTT
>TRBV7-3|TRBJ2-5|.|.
CASSPGQGTETQYF
TGTGCCAGCAGCCCAGGCCAGGGGACAGAGACCCAGTACTTC
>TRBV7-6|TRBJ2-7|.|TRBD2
CASSLTAHSGRGYEQYF
TGTGCCAGCAGCTTAACCGCCCACAGCGGGAGAGGCTACGAGCAGTACTTC
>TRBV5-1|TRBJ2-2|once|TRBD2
CASRFASGSDGELFF
TGCGCCAGCAGGTTTGCTAGCGGGAGTGACGGGGAGCTGTTTTTT
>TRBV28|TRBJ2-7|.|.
CASSSHTIGYEQYF
TGTGCCAGCAGTTCCCACACAATTGGCTACGAGCAGTACTTC
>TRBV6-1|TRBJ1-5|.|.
CASSDREWGNQPQHF
TGTGCCAGCAGTGACAGGGAATGGGGCAATCAGCCCCAGCATTTT
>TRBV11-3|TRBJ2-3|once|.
CASSFRSSYGPDTQYF
TGTGCCAGCAGCTTTCGGTCTTCGTATGGTCCCGATACGCAGTATTTT
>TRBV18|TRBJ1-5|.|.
CASSPLFGVGQPQHF
TGTGCCAGCTCACCACTTTTCGGGGTGGGACAGCCCCAGCATTTT
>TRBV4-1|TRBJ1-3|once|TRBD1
CASSPGTVGNTIYF
TGCGCCAGCAGCCCCGGGACAGTCGGAAACACCATATATTTT
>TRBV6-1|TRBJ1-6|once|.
CASSPPLHF
TGTGCCAGCAGCCCACCCCTCCACTTT
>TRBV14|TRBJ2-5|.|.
CASSPSLWGAQETQYF
TGTGCCAGCAGCCCCTCCCTCTGGGGCGCCCAAGAGACCCAGTACTTC
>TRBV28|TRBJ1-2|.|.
CASTPANYGYTF
TGTGCCAGTACCCCAGCTAACTATGGCTACACCTTC
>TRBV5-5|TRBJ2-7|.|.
CASSFDPFYEQYF
TGTGCCAGCAGCTTTGACCCCTTCTACGAGCAGTACTTC
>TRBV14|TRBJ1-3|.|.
CASSWVSGNTIYF
TGTGCCAGCAGTTGGGTCTCTGGAAACACCATATATTTT
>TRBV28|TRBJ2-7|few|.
CASSLLRPRDEQYF
TGTGCCAGCAGTTTACTTCGACCGAGGGACGAGCAGTACTTC
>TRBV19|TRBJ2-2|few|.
CASSIRGLAGELFF
TGTGCCAGTAGTATCCGCGGGCTAGCCGGGGAGCTGTTTTTT
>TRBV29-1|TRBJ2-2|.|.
CSVEKDGGELFF
TGCAGCGTTGAGAAGGACGGCGGGGAGCTGTTTTTT
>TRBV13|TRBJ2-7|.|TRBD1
CASSLFPASGGVYEQYF
TGTGCCAGCAGCTTATTTCCGGCGTCAGGGGGAGTCTACGAGCAGTACTTC
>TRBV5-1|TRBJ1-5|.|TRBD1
CASSSDRALFSNQPQHF
TGCGCCAGCAGCTCCGACAGGGCCCTTTTTAGCAATCAGCCCCAGCATTTT
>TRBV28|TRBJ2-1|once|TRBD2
CASKHGLAGTYNEQFF
TGTGCCAGCAAACACGGACTAGCGGGAACCTACAATGAGCAGTTCTTC
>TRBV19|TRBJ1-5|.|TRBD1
CASSPQVPGQGNQPQHF
TGTGCCAGTAGTCCCCAAGTGCCCGGACAGGGGAATCAGCCCCAGCATTTT
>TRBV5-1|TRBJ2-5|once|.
CASSHSSTDQETQYF
TGCGCCAGCAGCCACTCTAGTACAGACCAAGAGACCCAGTACTTC
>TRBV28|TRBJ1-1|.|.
CASSSAGITEAFF
TGTGCCAGCAGTTCTGCAGGGATCACTGAAGCTTTCTTT
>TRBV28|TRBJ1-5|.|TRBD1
CASSLFTGTGSREAQHF
TGTGCCAGCAGTTTATTTACCGGGACAGGATCCAGGGAGGCCCAGCATTTT
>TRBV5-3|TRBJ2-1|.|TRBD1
CARSLFGTDFNEQFF
TGTGCCAGAAGCTTGTTCGGGACAGACTTCAATGAGCAGTTCTTC
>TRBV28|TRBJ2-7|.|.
CASSPVPPDSYEQYF
TGTGCCAGCAGCCCAGTCCCCCCCGACTCCTACGAGCAGTACTTC
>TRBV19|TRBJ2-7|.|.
CASSRRAGMDYEQYF
TGTGCCAGTAGTAGGAGGGCAGGAATGGACTACGAGCAGTACTTC
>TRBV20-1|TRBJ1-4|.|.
CSVSQNEKLFF
TGCAGTGTCTCCCAAAATGAAAAACTGTTTTTT
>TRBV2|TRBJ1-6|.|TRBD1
CATQGAGNSPLHF
TGTGCCACACAGGGGGCCGGTAATTCACCCCTCCACTTT
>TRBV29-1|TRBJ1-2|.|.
CSVDTANYGYTF
TGCAGCGTTGATACAGCTAACTATGGCTACACCTTC
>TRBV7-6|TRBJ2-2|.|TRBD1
CASSARDRSKTGELFF
TGTGCCAGCAGCGCCAGGGACAGGTCGAAAACCGGGGAGCTGTTTTTT
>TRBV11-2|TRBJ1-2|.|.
CASSLETGTNYGYTF
TGTGCCAGCAGCTTAGAAACAGGGACTAACTATGGCTACACCTTC
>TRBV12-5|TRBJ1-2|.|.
CASGRDDYGYTF
TGTGCTAGTGGTAGGGACGACTATGGCTACACCTTC
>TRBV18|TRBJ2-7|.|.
CASSLEGDEQYF
TGTGCCAGCTCACTGGAGGGTGACGAGCAGTACTTC
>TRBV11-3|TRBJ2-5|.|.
CASSPSHQETQYF
TGTGCCAGCAGCCCCAGCCACCAAGAGACCCAGTACTTC
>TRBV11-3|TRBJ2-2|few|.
CASSPTTNTGELFF
TGTGCCAGCAGCCCAACTACGAACACCGGGGAGCTGTTTTTT
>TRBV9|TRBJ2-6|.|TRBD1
CASSIRDRVYSGANVLTF
TGTGCCAGCAGCATCCGGGACAGGGTTTACTCTGGGGCCAACGTCCTGACTTTC
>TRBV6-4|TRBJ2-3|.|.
CASSDPPGPHTDTQYF
TGTGCCAGCAGTGACCCCCCGGGCCCCCACACAGATACGCAGTATTTT
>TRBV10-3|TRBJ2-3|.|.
CAISVAGSTGGAKDTQYF
TGTGCCATCAGTGTAGCGGGAAGCACAGGGGGCGCGAAAGATACGCAGTATTTT